The 14 T cell receptor beta chains below come from one sample, sequenced in a study of blood T cells in healthy people across ages. Through a sample-barcoded 5' primer and a J-beta primer mix, a second PCR was run for roughly 6 to 11 cycles. TCRdb re-derived calls from the 5' RACE reads in MiXCR, one entry per CDR3 protein. The sample lists 1.5 million to 2 million distinct CDR3 sequences; around 48% were seen once. Sequences were obtained from blood. The receptors here all came from a middle-aged woman in good health.

The chain combines TRBV5-1 with TRBJ2-1; perhaps D is TRBD1 or TRBD2 (5 bases each). The ends were cut back, 0 bases at V and 8 bases at J, with 18 bases in the middle. CDR3 size: 16 residues. Germline CDR1 is SGHRS and CDR2 is YFSETQ. The CDR3 DNA sequence: TGCGCCAGCAGCTTGGAAGGGACGGGGACCGGGGATGAGCAGTTCTTC. Amino acid sequence: CASSLEGTGTGDEQFF.

This clonotype occurred a few times. V usage is TRBV3-1 and J usage is TRBJ1-2; 7 nucleotides line up with TRBD1. Germline values: CDR1 LGHDT, CDR2 YNNKEL (reference sequence). V dropped 5 bases and J dropped 6; count of bases not matched to a gene: 9. The CDR3 is 14 residues long. The CDR3 sequence is CASSAIDRDHGYTF. CDR3 nucleotide sequence: TGTGCCAGCAGCGCAATTGACAGGGACCATGGCTACACCTTC.

This clonotype was seen more than once but under ten times. This chain links TRBV20-1 with TRBJ2-1; 9 bases map to TRBD2. Germline V gene lookup returns CDR1 DFQATT and CDR2 SNEGSKA (reference sequence). The CDR3 consists of 18 residues. V was clipped by 3 bases and J by 3 bases; unmatched bases: 15. The DNA for the CDR3 is TGCAGTGCTAGCCGCTCAACAGGCGGGGGGGCTCTCTACAATGAGCAGTTCTTC. This translates into CSASRSTGGGALYNEQFF.

This chain joins TRBV18 and TRBJ2-7; the D gene is possibly TRBD1 (6 bases). V was shortened by 3 bases and J by 4 bases, with 16 bases between the two germline ends. The CDR3 is made up of 15 amino acids. The germline gives CDR1 KGHSH, CDR2 LQKENI. The DNA of the CDR3 is TGTGCCAGCTCACCCGGGCAGGGGAGTTTATACGAGCAGTACTTC. Amino acid sequence: CASSPGQGSLYEQYF.

A few counts support this clonotype. The CDR3 is CASSLRSDGAAYEQYF. As DNA, the CDR3 is TGTGCCAGCAGTTTAAGGTCTGACGGGGCGGCCTACGAGCAGTACTTC. This chain uses TRBV12-3 or TRBV12-4 with TRBJ2-7; TRBD1 or TRBD2 may be the D gene (5 bases each). This CDR3 is 16 amino acids long. Trimming left V 2 bases short and J 2 bases short, with 16 bases between.

A few counts support this clonotype. V gene TRBV3-1 combines with J gene TRBJ2-1; 8 bases are a match to TRBD2. The ends lost 4 bases at V and 6 bases at J; junction bases unmatched: 8. The CDR3 has 15 residues. Looked up from germline, CDR1 is LGHDT and CDR2 is YNNKEL (reference sequence). The CDR3 DNA follows: TGTGCCAGCAGCCGGTCGGGGGGGCCAGGCAATGAGCAGTTCTTC. Translation gives CASSRSGGPGNEQFF.

The chain has TRBV4-3 and TRBJ1-6; D is perhaps TRBD1 (5 bases). The germline V gene encodes CDR1 LGHNA and CDR2 YSLEER. The CDR3 totals 15 residues. V was trimmed by 8 bases and J by 6 bases, leaving 17 bases between them. The CDR3 spells CASGETGTVNSPLHF. CDR3 DNA: TGCGCCAGCGGCGAAACCGGGACCGTTAATTCACCCCTCCACTTT.

This clonotype showed up just a few times. V usage is TRBV20-1 and J usage is TRBJ2-7, with a weak D call TRBD1 (5 bases). Germline V gene data show CDR1 as DFQATT and CDR2 as SNEGSKA (reference sequence). The CDR3 extends over 13 amino acids. V lost 1 base, J lost 4 bases, and 11 bases lay in between. The CDR3 DNA follows: TGCAGTGCTAGAGTGCGTGGGGCTTACGAGCAGTACTTC. Translation gives CSARVRGAYEQYF.

The CDR3 region is CASSPGGRGNSPLHF. For the CDR3, the DNA is TGTGCCAGCAGTCCCGGAGGCCGGGGTAATTCACCCCTCCACTTT. The chain uses TRBV27 and TRBJ1-6; the D is unclear. Germline values: CDR1 MNHEY, CDR2 SMNVEV (reference sequence). Trimming stripped 5 bases from V and 6 bases from J, with 14 bases between. This CDR3 comprises 15 residues.

This clonotype was picked up a small number of times. The chain couples TRBV7-2 to TRBJ2-6; 7 nucleotides agree with TRBD1. CDR1 SGHTA and CDR2 FQGNSA come from the germline V gene. The CDR3 has 17 amino acids. The V and J ends lost 6 bases and 2 bases, in that order; junction bases with no gene match: 10. CDR3 region: CASRPTGVSAGANVLTF. The CDR3 DNA reads as TGTGCCAGCAGACCTACAGGGGTCTCAGCTGGGGCCAACGTCCTGACTTTC.

This clonotype was detected many times. The V gene is TRBV10-3, the J gene TRBJ2-1; possibly TRBD2 for D (6 bases). Germline CDR1 and CDR2: ENHRY and SYGVKD. The CDR3 is made up of 12 amino acids. V was shortened by 11 bases and J by 5 bases, with 13 bases between the two germline ends. The DNA for the CDR3 is TGTGCCTCCGGGGGAGGCAACAATGAGCAGTTCTTC. Residues: CASGGGNNEQFF.

This clonotype has a handful of counts. This chain links TRBV29-1 with TRBJ2-1; possible D gene TRBD2, 6 bases. Germline CDR1 and CDR2: SQVTM and ANQGSEA. Trimming left V 4 bases short and J 4 bases short, with 11 bases between. The CDR3 runs to 13 residues. This chain's CDR3 is CSVADYRYNEQFF. The CDR3 region has the DNA TGCAGCGTTGCGGACTATCGTTACAATGAGCAGTTCTTC.

This clonotype was observed a handful of times. The chain links TRBV12-3 or TRBV12-4 to TRBJ2-5; tentatively, D is TRBD2 (7 bases). Trimming removed 7 bases at V and 1 base at J, with 19 bases between. This CDR3 comprises 16 residues. CDR3 in amino acids: CASTLRAGASQETQYF. CDR3 DNA: TGTGCCAGCACCCTGCGGGCGGGGGCCAGCCAAGAGACCCAGTACTTC.

This chain uses TRBV27 with TRBJ2-7; the match to TRBD1 covers 12 bases. V dropped 6 bases and J dropped 3; count of bases not matched to a gene: 6. This CDR3 is built from 15 residues. Germline V gives CDR1 MNHEY, CDR2 SMNVEV (reference sequence). This chain's CDR3 is CASSRGTGGFYEQYF. The CDR3 bases are TGTGCCAGCAGCCGAGGGACAGGGGGCTTCTACGAGCAGTACTTC.